The 28 T cell receptor beta chains given below trace back to one sample, sequenced in a study of cytomegalovirus exposure and HLA in healthy donors. Sequencing used immunoSEQ multiplex PCR; TCRdb keeps in-frame clones, though not all of them. The data contain some 110,000 clones, less than 90% of them seen just once; the ten biggest clones take up about 1.8%. Material for sequencing was PBMCs. These receptors all come from a woman aged 18-35 years in good health and CMV-seropositive.

The chain recombines TRBV27 with TRBJ1-5; possibly TRBD1 for D (5 bases). V lost 6 bases to trimming and J lost 0 bases, with 15 bases between them. The CDR3 runs to 16 residues. Germline assignment: CDR1 MNHEY and CDR2 SMNVEV (reference sequence). CDR3 sequence reads: CASSQRGGGSNQPQHF. CDR3 bases: TGTGCCAGCAGCCAGCGGGGTGGGGGTAGCAATCAGCCCCAGCATTTT.

The V gene is TRBV25-1, the J gene TRBJ1-1; perhaps TRBD1 as D (5 bases). This CDR3 is built from 13 residues. The V end lost 7 bases, the J end lost 4 bases, and 13 bases lay between the germline ends. Germline-derived CDR1 and CDR2 are MGHDK and SYGVNS. CDR3 bases: TGTGCCAGCATCGATAGGGGTCCCACTGAAGCTTTCTTT. Amino acid sequence: CASIDRGPTEAFF.

The rearrangement links TRBV7-2 to TRBJ2-5; 7 bases fit TRBD2. Germline V lookup: CDR1 SGHTA, CDR2 FQGNSA. The trim removed 6 bases at V and 8 bases at J, leaving 9 bases unmatched. This CDR3 has 13 amino acids. CDR3 DNA: TGTGCCAGCAGTGGGGCGGGGGAGATAACCCAGTACTTC. It codes for CASSGAGEITQYF. Full variable domain (missing parts from reference TRBV7-2 and TRBJ2-5): GAGVSQSPSNKVTEKGKDVELRCDPISGHTALYWYRQSLGQGLEFLIYFQGNSAPDKSGLPSDRFSAERTGGSVSTLTIQRTQQEDSAVYLCASSGAGEITQYFGPGTRLLVL.

The rearrangement links TRBV13 to TRBJ2-5, with 8 bases aligning to TRBD1. V dropped 2 bases and J dropped 5; count of bases not matched to a gene: 7. CDR3 size: 15 residues. The V gene's germline CDR1 is PRHDT and CDR2 FYEKMQ (reference sequence). The CDR3 region has the DNA TGTGCCAGCAGCTTAAGGAGCAGGGGGCACGAGACCCAGTACTTC. It is translated as CASSLRSRGHETQYF.

This chain connects TRBV9 to TRBJ2-2; D gene unclear. The CDR3 loop spans 11 amino acids. Trimming took off 4 bases at V and 7 bases at J, with 5 bases between the two ends. Germline CDR1 is SGDLS and CDR2 is YYNGEE. The CDR3 DNA follows: TGTGCCAGCAGCCGCTACGGGGAGCTGTTTTTT. Protein: CASSRYGELFF.

This chain connects TRBV9 to TRBJ1-2; 7 bases map to TRBD1. The CDR3 is made up of 19 amino acids. The ends lost 2 bases at V and 4 bases at J; junction bases unmatched: 20. In germline, CDR1 is SGDLS, CDR2 YYNGEE. CDR3: CASSVTPRKTGSQSYGYTF. CDR3 sequence (DNA): TGTGCCAGCAGCGTCACCCCCCGCAAGACAGGGAGTCAATCCTATGGCTACACCTTC. The full variable domain, with the rest looked up from reference TRBV9 and TRBJ1-2, is DSGVTQTPKHLITATGQRVTLRCSPRSGDLSVYWYQQSLDQGLQFLIQYYNGEERAKGNILERFSAQQFPDLHSELNLSSLELGDSALYFCASSVTPRKTGSQSYGYTFGSGTRLTVV.

The rearrangement links TRBV10-3 to TRBJ2-5; 10 bases align to TRBD1. The V and J ends lost 7 bases and 5 bases, in that order; junction bases with no gene match: 10. The length of the CDR3 is 15 residues. The germline CDR1 and CDR2 sequences are ENHRY and SYGVKD. The CDR3 sequence is CAIKQRQGASETQYF. DNA for the CDR3: TGTGCCATCAAGCAAAGACAGGGGGCAAGTGAGACCCAGTACTTC.

In its sample, this clone was seen a few times. The V and J genes are TRBV10-3 and TRBJ1-5; D is undetermined. This CDR3 is 14 amino acids long. Germline values: CDR1 ENHRY, CDR2 SYGVKD. V was clipped by 4 bases and J by 2 bases, with 9 bases between them. The CDR3 is CAISAGIGNQPQHF. The CDR3 DNA reads as TGTGCCATCAGTGCAGGTATAGGCAATCAGCCCCAGCATTTT.

DNA of the CDR3: TGTGCCAGCAGCCCCTGGACTAACACCTACGAGCAGTACTTC. Protein sequence: CASSPWTNTYEQYF. The rearrangement uses TRBV5-6 and TRBJ2-7; D is possibly TRBD2 (6 bases). The germline V gene encodes CDR1 SGHDT and CDR2 YYEEEE. This CDR3 is 14 amino acids long. Trimming cost V 4 bases and J 2 bases, with 13 bases left between them.

This chain connects TRBV7-9 to TRBJ1-5; weak D call: TRBD1 (5 bases). CDR1 is SEHNR, CDR2 FQNEAQ, per germline (reference sequence). The CDR3 is 15 amino acids. The ends were cut back, 8 bases at V and 1 base at J, with 15 bases in the middle. The CDR3: CASAGGVTSNQPQHF. The CDR3 region has the DNA TGTGCCAGCGCGGGGGGAGTGACGAGCAATCAGCCCCAGCATTTT.

This chain links TRBV7-9 with TRBJ1-1; 10 bases fit TRBD1. Germline V gives CDR1 SEHNR, CDR2 FQNEAQ (reference sequence). The CDR3 extends over 15 amino acids. V lost 1 base and J lost 5; bases outside the gene matches: 4. CDR3 loop: CASSLGQGAKTEAFF. CDR3 nucleotide sequence: TGTGCCAGCAGCTTAGGACAGGGGGCTAAAACTGAAGCTTTCTTT.

In this sample, this clone turned up a few times. The chain has TRBV28 and TRBJ2-3; weak D call: TRBD2 (6 bases). CDR3 length equals 15 residues. In germline, CDR1 is MDHEN, CDR2 SYDVKM. V was cut by 5 bases and J by 5 bases, with 17 bases left in between. CDR3 in DNA: TGTGCCAGCAGTCACAGCGGACGGAGGGGAGATACGCAGTATTTT. Translated, it gives CASSHSGRRGDTQYF.

This clone came up once. The chain carries TRBV7-8 and TRBJ2-3, with 9 nucleotides matching TRBD1. CDR1 SGHVS and CDR2 FQNEAQ come from the germline V gene. The CDR3 covers 15 residues. Trimming removed 2 bases from V and 6 bases from J; junction bases left unmatched: 6. The CDR3 here is CASSLLQGARDTQYF. In DNA form, the CDR3 reads TGTGCCAGCAGCTTACTACAGGGGGCAAGGGATACGCAGTATTTT.

The chain carries TRBV5-1 and TRBJ1-2; TRBD1 matches at 7 bases. V lost 0 bases to trimming and J lost 3 bases; unmatched junction nucleotides: 2. CDR3 length: 14 amino acids. Germline CDR1 reads SGHRS; CDR2 reads YFSETQ. Here the CDR3 reads CASSLDRGDYGYTF. CDR3 DNA: TGCGCCAGCAGCTTGGACAGGGGTGACTATGGCTACACCTTC.

The rearrangement joins TRBV5-6 to TRBJ2-7; D unresolved. V lost 0 bases and J 6 bases, leaving 7 bases between the germline ends. This CDR3 has 12 amino acids. Germline V gene data show CDR1 as SGHDT and CDR2 as YYEEEE. CDR3: CASSLGGSEQYF. The DNA of the CDR3 is TGTGCCAGCAGCTTGGGCGGCTCCGAGCAGTACTTC.

The chain carries TRBV6-1 and TRBJ2-5, with D maybe TRBD2 (6 bases). The CDR3 runs to 14 residues. Germline assignment: CDR1 MNHNS and CDR2 SASEGT. Trimming stripped 4 bases from V and 5 bases from J, with 14 bases between. The CDR3 reads CASSVGGIGETQYF. CDR3 in DNA: TGTGCCAGCAGTGTGGGGGGTATTGGGGAGACCCAGTACTTC.

The J gene is TRBJ2-7, the V gene TRBV27; TRBD1 matches 9 bases. The CDR3 totals 14 residues. Germline-derived CDR1 and CDR2 are MNHEY and SMNVEV (reference sequence). V shed 4 bases and J 2 bases; nucleotides not matched to a gene: 3. Here the CDR3 DNA reads TGTGCCAGCAGTTCCAGACAGGGGGCCTACGAGCAGTACTTC. This gives the protein CASSSRQGAYEQYF.

This clone was seen more than once but under ten times. The rearrangement joins TRBV13 to TRBJ1-2; a weak D match, TRBD1 (6 bases). The CDR3 spans 14 residues. Germline CDR1 and CDR2: PRHDT and FYEKMQ (reference sequence). The V end was cut by 4 bases, the J end by 9 bases, with 18 bases between. CDR3 nucleotide sequence: TGTGCCAGCAGCTCGTCTACAGGGAGAGAGAGCTACACCTTC. It yields the protein CASSSSTGRESYTF.

The gene calls are TRBV11-2 and TRBJ2-7; possible D gene TRBD2, 6 bases. V lost 6 bases to trimming and J lost 3 bases, with 18 bases between them. This CDR3 has 15 residues. The V gene's germline CDR1 is SGHAT and CDR2 FQNNGV. The CDR3 DNA reads TGTGCCAGCAGACAAACGGGGGAATTTTTCTACGAGCAGTACTTC. Translated, it gives CASRQTGEFFYEQYF.

The V gene is TRBV27, the J gene TRBJ1-6; D not resolved. The V end was cut by 7 bases, the J end by 8 bases, with 18 bases between. The CDR3 has 15 amino acids. Germline V gene data show CDR1 as MNHEY and CDR2 as SMNVEV (reference sequence). The CDR3 loop reads CASTAGLHSDSPLHF. CDR3 nucleotide sequence: TGTGCCAGCACTGCAGGACTCCATTCCGATTCACCCCTCCACTTT.

The gene calls are TRBV15 and TRBJ1-4; D may be TRBD1 (5 bases). This CDR3 has 14 amino acids. Per the germline V gene, CDR1 is LNHNV and CDR2 is YYDKDF (reference sequence). V was clipped by 5 bases and J by 4 bases, with 11 bases between them. The CDR3 DNA reads TGTGCCACCAGCGCCGGGGGATTTAATGAAAAACTGTTTTTT. Translating gives CATSAGGFNEKLFF.

This rearrangement joins TRBV5-5 to TRBJ2-2; 10 bases agree with TRBD1. The CDR3 contains 17 residues. The ends lost 2 bases at V and 4 bases at J; junction bases unmatched: 8. Germline-derived CDR1 and CDR2 are SGHKS and YYEKEE (reference sequence). CDR3 region: CASSFRDRGIVTGELFF. In DNA form, the CDR3 reads TGTGCCAGCAGCTTTAGGGACAGGGGTATAGTCACCGGGGAGCTGTTTTTT.

The chain combines TRBV9 with TRBJ2-3; 14 positions agree with TRBD2. CDR1 and CDR2 from the germline V gene are SGDLS and YYNGEE. The CDR3 contains 17 residues. J lost 2 bases, V lost 4 bases, and 6 bases had no gene match. This CDR3 reads CASSLLGLAGVTDTQYF. Written as DNA, the CDR3 is TGTGCCAGCAGCCTCCTGGGACTAGCGGGGGTCACAGATACGCAGTATTTT.

The V gene is TRBV2, the J gene TRBJ1-5, with a possible D match to TRBD1 (6 bases). This CDR3 is 14 amino acids long. With 6 bases removed from V and 9 bases from J, the gap between germline ends came to 18 bases. Germline V CDR1 and CDR2: SNHLY, FYNNEI. CDR3 protein: CASRGQPQVVPQHF. CDR3 nucleotide sequence: TGTGCCAGCAGAGGACAGCCCCAAGTCGTGCCCCAGCATTTT.

V and J are TRBV28 and TRBJ1-3; D remains unclear. CDR3 size: 14 residues. Germline CDR1 is MDHEN and CDR2 is SYDVKM. V was pared by 7 bases and J by 0 bases, with 10 bases between. Here the CDR3 reads CASTEAPSGNTIYF. The CDR3 nucleotides are TGTGCCAGCACAGAGGCCCCCTCTGGAAACACCATATATTTT.

V usage is TRBV7-9 and J usage is TRBJ1-3; D is uncertain. CDR1 SEHNR and CDR2 FQNEAQ come from the germline V gene (reference sequence). This CDR3 has 13 residues. V was cut by 7 bases and J by 3 bases, with 10 bases left in between. The chain's CDR3 is CASTQALGNTIYF. The CDR3 nucleotides are TGTGCCAGCACCCAAGCACTTGGAAACACCATATATTTT. The full variable domain, its missing parts supplied by reference TRBV7-9 and TRBJ1-3, is DTGVSQNPRHKITKRGQNVTFRCDPISEHNRLYWYRQTLGQGPEFLTYFQNEAQLEKSRLLSDRFSAERPKGSFSTLEIQRTEQGDSAMYLCASTQALGNTIYFGEGSWLTVV.

The chain links TRBV2 to TRBJ1-4; 9 bases are shared with TRBD1. V was pared by 6 bases and J by 5 bases, with 13 bases of the junction left unmatched. CDR3 length equals 17 residues. In germline, CDR1 is SNHLY, CDR2 FYNNEI. CDR3 sequence: CASRPGTGNALNEKLFF. The CDR3 nucleotides read TGTGCCAGCAGACCTGGGACAGGGAATGCCCTGAATGAAAAACTGTTTTTT.

The chain employs TRBV7-6 and TRBJ2-7, with D possibly being TRBD2 (5 bases). Germline loops: CDR1 SGHVS, CDR2 FNYEAQ. The CDR3 runs to 16 residues. Trimming took off 5 bases at V and 0 bases at J, with 17 bases between the two ends. The CDR3 protein is CASSPNVGDSSYEQYF. DNA for the CDR3: TGTGCCAGCAGCCCAAACGTCGGGGATAGCTCCTACGAGCAGTACTTC.